These 31 T cell receptor beta chains were sequenced from one sample in a study of cytomegalovirus exposure and HLA in healthy donors. PCR involved 60 Vbeta and 13 Jbeta primers. The protocol was immunoSEQ multiplex PCR, while the TCRdb copy is restricted to in-frame clones and leaves out a portion. The table has about 190,000 clones, around four fifths seen once. The sequencing sample was made of PBMCs. The receptors originated from a middle-aged man in good health and CMV-seropositive.

V usage is TRBV29-1 and J usage is TRBJ2-5; 10 bases align to TRBD2. The V and J ends lost 3 bases and 9 bases, in that order; junction bases with no gene match: 10. CDR3 length: 14 residues. Germline CDR1 is SQVTM and CDR2 is ANQGSEA. The CDR3 nucleotides are TGCAGCGTTGATAAACTAGCGGGAATGCAGGCCCAGTACTTC. Translated, it gives CSVDKLAGMQAQYF.

This clone has just a few counts. The rearrangement joins TRBV6-5 to TRBJ1-2, with a tentative D call TRBD1 (5 bases). From germline, CDR1 is MNHEY and CDR2 SVGAGI. With 2 bases removed from V and 4 bases from J, the gap between germline ends came to 14 bases. This CDR3 has 15 amino acids. The CDR3 sequence is CASSYQSRGGYGYTF. In nucleotides, the CDR3 is TGTGCCAGCAGTTACCAGTCAAGGGGCGGCTATGGCTACACCTTC.

The V call is TRBV4-3, the J call TRBJ1-4, with 7 bases fitting TRBD1. The CDR3 has 13 residues. V lost 8 bases, J lost 7 bases, and 7 bases stayed unmatched. The V gene's germline CDR1 is LGHNA and CDR2 YSLEER. The CDR3 loop reads CASRGAGGEKLFF. As DNA, the CDR3 is TGCGCCAGCCGGGGAGCAGGGGGTGAAAAACTGTTTTTT.

J is TRBJ2-7 and V is TRBV6-1, with 9 positions matching TRBD1. V lost 10 bases, J lost 7 bases, and 11 bases stayed unmatched. Germline lookup yields CDR1 MNHNS and CDR2 SASEGT. The CDR3 contains 13 residues. CDR3 sequence reads: CATPGQGVGEQYF. CDR3 nucleotide sequence: TGTGCCACCCCGGGACAGGGAGTCGGGGAGCAGTACTTC.

The chain is built from TRBV25-1 and TRBJ2-1, with 11 bases fitting TRBD2. The V gene's germline CDR1 is MGHDK and CDR2 SYGVNS. The V segment lost 3 bases and the J segment 7 bases; nucleotides outside the gene matches: 5. The CDR3 spans 15 residues. CDR3 in amino acids: CASSEEASGRNEQFF. CDR3 sequence (DNA): TGTGCCAGCAGTGAGGAAGCTAGCGGGAGGAATGAGCAGTTCTTC.

The chain uses TRBV9 and TRBJ2-1; D may be TRBD2 (6 bases). The CDR3 contains 16 residues. Germline CDR1 and CDR2: SGDLS and YYNGEE. Trimming pared 3 bases from V and 2 bases from J, leaving 15 bases between. The CDR3 is CASSASGAGTYNEQFF. In DNA, the CDR3 is TGTGCCAGCAGCGCTAGTGGTGCGGGGACCTACAATGAGCAGTTCTTC. The entire variable domain, with the rest obtained from reference TRBV9 and TRBJ2-1, is as follows: DSGVTQTPKHLITATGQRVTLRCSPRSGDLSVYWYQQSLDQGLQFLIQYYNGEERAKGNILERFSAQQFPDLHSELNLSSLELGDSALYFCASSASGAGTYNEQFFGPGTRLTVL.

The rearrangement uses TRBV28 and TRBJ1-4; TRBD1 agrees at 8 bases. Germline trimming cut 9 bases from V and 3 bases from J; bases unmatched to any gene: 6. The length of the CDR3 is 14 residues. The germline gives CDR1 MDHEN, CDR2 SYDVKM. CDR3 nucleotides: TGTGCCAGTTCTGGACAGGGCTCTAATGAAAAACTGTTTTTT. Translated, it gives CASSGQGSNEKLFF.

This chain links TRBV5-1 with TRBJ2-1; 8 bases fit TRBD2. V lost 1 base to trimming and J lost 6 bases; unmatched junction nucleotides: 3. This CDR3 is built from 14 residues. Germline lookup yields CDR1 SGHRS and CDR2 YFSETQ. CDR3 residues: CASSLRLATNEQFF. DNA of the CDR3: TGCGCCAGCAGCTTGCGACTAGCGACCAATGAGCAGTTCTTC.

The chain uses TRBV6-4 and TRBJ1-5; no definite D call. The CDR3 runs 14 residues. The germline CDR1 and CDR2 sequences are MRHNA and SNTAGT. Trimming took off 6 bases at V and 0 bases at J, with 9 bases between the two ends. CDR3 sequence: CASSQDYSNQPQHF. CDR3 coding DNA: TGTGCCAGCAGCCAGGATTATAGCAATCAGCCCCAGCATTTT.

The gene calls are TRBV10-3 and TRBJ2-1; weak D call: TRBD2 (6 bases). Germline V lookup: CDR1 ENHRY, CDR2 SYGVKD. The V end was cut by 6 bases, the J end by 4 bases, with 16 bases between. The length of the CDR3 is 15 residues. CDR3 region: CAIRETGTSYNEQFF. For the CDR3, the DNA is TGTGCCATCAGGGAGACCGGGACTTCTTACAATGAGCAGTTCTTC.

CDR3 nucleotide sequence: TGTGCCAGCATATCGGCGGCTACCTACGAGCAGTACTTC. Its protein is CASISAATYEQYF. The chain employs TRBV2 and TRBJ2-7; no reliable D call. Looked up from germline, CDR1 is SNHLY and CDR2 is FYNNEI. V was shortened by 7 bases and J by 2 bases, with 12 bases between the two germline ends. The length of the CDR3 is 13 residues.

J is TRBJ2-3 and V is TRBV5-1; D call uncertain. The germline V and J ends were trimmed by 5 bases and 5 bases, with 15 bases remaining between them. This CDR3 has 14 residues. Germline CDR1 reads SGHRS; CDR2 reads YFSETQ. CDR3 sequence: CASREANSKDTQYF. The CDR3 DNA follows: TGCGCCAGCAGGGAAGCAAACAGTAAAGATACGCAGTATTTT.

The rearrangement uses TRBV7-8 and TRBJ2-1; 8 bases are shared with TRBD1. V lost 5 bases to trimming and J lost 4 bases; unmatched junction nucleotides: 10. Germline CDR1 reads SGHVS; CDR2 reads FQNEAQ. The CDR3 loop spans 16 amino acids. CDR3 sequence reads: CASSHTPGTGYNEQFF. Here the CDR3 DNA reads TGTGCCAGCAGCCACACACCCGGGACAGGTTACAATGAGCAGTTCTTC.

This clone was recorded a few times. The rearrangement uses TRBV4-2 and TRBJ2-1, with D perhaps matching TRBD2 (6 bases). Trimming stripped 4 bases from V and 10 bases from J, with 14 bases between. CDR1 and CDR2 from the germline V gene are LGHNA and YNFKEQ. The CDR3 totals 13 residues. The CDR3 here is CASSPRLAEEQFF. The DNA of the CDR3 is TGTGCCAGCAGCCCCCGATTAGCGGAGGAGCAGTTCTTC.

This clone turned up a few times. V usage is TRBV5-1 and J usage is TRBJ1-6; D might be TRBD1 (6 bases). The CDR3 totals 15 residues. Per the germline V gene, CDR1 is SGHRS and CDR2 is YFSETQ. V was pared by 0 bases and J by 7 bases, with 11 bases between. In DNA form, the CDR3 reads TGCGCCAGCAGCTTGGATGGGAGGGGGAATTCACCCCTCCACTTT. It encodes CASSLDGRGNSPLHF.

The chain links TRBV4-3 to TRBJ1-6, with D unresolved. CDR1 is LGHNA and CDR2 is YSLEER in the germline V gene. V lost 0 bases, J lost 6 bases, and 12 bases lay in between. This CDR3 region has 16 residues. The chain's CDR3 is CASSQDWPSGNSPLHF. Written as DNA, the CDR3 is TGCGCCAGCAGCCAAGATTGGCCCTCGGGTAATTCACCCCTCCACTTT.

The chain uses TRBV7-8 and TRBJ2-1; the D gene is possibly TRBD1 (6 bases). CDR1 is SGHVS and CDR2 is FQNEAQ in the germline V gene. CDR3 length equals 12 residues. V was shortened by 5 bases and J by 10 bases, with 12 bases between the two germline ends. The CDR3 protein is CASSATGREQFF. CDR3 DNA sequence: TGTGCCAGCAGCGCGACAGGTAGGGAGCAGTTCTTC.

The chain links TRBV4-2 to TRBJ1-5, with D uncertain. Germline CDR1 and CDR2: LGHNA and YNFKEQ. V shed 1 base and J shed 3 bases, with 13 bases lying between them. The CDR3 is 16 residues long. The CDR3 bases are TGTGCCAGCAGCCAAGTCGAGGGAAGGGACAATCAGCCCCAGCATTTT. The encoded protein is CASSQVEGRDNQPQHF.

The sample holds a few counts of this clone. The gene calls are TRBV28 and TRBJ1-5; a possible D gene is TRBD1 (6 bases). CDR3 length: 15 residues. Germline-derived CDR1 and CDR2 are MDHEN and SYDVKM. V dropped 7 bases and J dropped 3 bases, with 16 bases sitting between them. The CDR3 is CASTLGGGNNQPQHF. The CDR3 nucleotides read TGTGCCAGCACCCTTGGGGGGGGCAACAATCAGCCCCAGCATTTT.

The chain couples TRBV5-8 to TRBJ2-5, with unresolved D. This CDR3 region has 12 residues. CDR1 SGHTS and CDR2 YDEGEE come from the germline V gene. The V end was cut by 4 bases, the J end by 0 bases, with 4 bases between. The CDR3 region is CASSRYQETQYF. The CDR3 DNA is TGTGCCAGCAGCCGGTACCAAGAGACCCAGTACTTC.

The chain employs TRBV7-9 and TRBJ1-2, with 7 bases identical to TRBD1. J was trimmed by 7 bases and V by 6 bases; bases with no gene match: 11. The CDR3 loop spans 14 amino acids. Germline-derived CDR1 and CDR2 are SEHNR and FQNEAQ (reference sequence). The CDR3 sequence: CASRGTGAATGYTF. The CDR3 bases are TGTGCCAGCAGGGGTACAGGGGCGGCTACTGGCTACACCTTC.

This sequence joins TRBV19 and TRBJ1-2; D not certain. The germline V gene encodes CDR1 LNHDA and CDR2 SQIVND (reference sequence). The V gene lost 0 bases and the J gene lost 7 bases, with 12 bases spanning the gap. The CDR3 is made up of 14 amino acids. CDR3 in DNA: TGTGCCAGTAGTATAGATCAGGTAAAGGCTGGCTACACCTTC. It is translated as CASSIDQVKAGYTF.

In its sample, this clone was seen a few times. The rearrangement links TRBV2 to TRBJ1-4, with D uncertain. The CDR3 extends over 13 amino acids. Trimming shortened V by 5 bases and J by 13 bases, and 17 bases separated the two germline ends. The germline V gene encodes CDR1 SNHLY and CDR2 FYNNEI. Here the CDR3 DNA reads TGTGCCAGCAGTTCCCTGGGTAGAGGGAGACTGTTTTTT. This translates into CASSSLGRGRLFF.

The rearrangement uses TRBV27 and TRBJ2-5; TRBD2 is a possible D gene (5 bases). The DNA end favors TRBJ2-7, so the J call may be wrong. This CDR3 has 15 amino acids. Germline CDR1 MNHEY, CDR2 SMNVEV (reference sequence). This CDR3 is CASSLSGNPTYEQYF. Here the CDR3 DNA reads TGTGCCAGCAGTTTAAGCGGAAACCCAACCTACGAGCAGTACTTC.

The rearrangement joins TRBV19 to TRBJ2-5; TRBD1 matches 9 bases. The length of the CDR3 is 14 residues. Germline CDR1 reads LNHDA; CDR2 reads SQIVND (reference sequence). Trimming cost V 5 bases and J 5 bases; bases outside gene matches: 6. The CDR3 region is CASSETGGSETQYF. For the CDR3, the DNA is TGTGCCAGTAGTGAGACAGGGGGGTCGGAGACCCAGTACTTC.

This chain links TRBV11-3 with TRBJ2-7; the D gene is possibly TRBD2 (5 bases). Germline CDR1 SGHNT, CDR2 YENEEA. This CDR3 is 15 amino acids long. Trimming shortened V by 7 bases and J by 3 bases, and 19 bases separated the two germline ends. The CDR3 here is CASKLPNGNLYEQYF. The CDR3 DNA sequence: TGTGCCAGCAAATTACCTAACGGGAATCTCTACGAGCAGTACTTC.

This chain uses TRBV4-2 with TRBJ2-7; D possibly corresponds to TRBD2 (5 bases). Germline CDR1 reads LGHNA; CDR2 reads YNFKEQ. The germline V and J ends were trimmed by 1 base and 0 bases, with 10 bases remaining between them. This CDR3 contains 15 residues. CDR3 amino acids: CASSQGSSGSYEQYF. In nucleotides, the CDR3 is TGTGCCAGCAGCCAAGGGTCGAGCGGCTCCTACGAGCAGTACTTC.

The chain combines TRBV14 with TRBJ2-5; no clear D. CDR3 size: 15 residues. CDR1 SGHDN and CDR2 FVKESK come from the germline V gene. V was trimmed by 0 bases and J by 0 bases, leaving 8 bases between them. CDR3: CASSQDGAYQETQYF. In DNA form, the CDR3 reads TGTGCCAGCAGCCAAGATGGAGCATACCAAGAGACCCAGTACTTC.

The gene calls are TRBV9 and TRBJ1-3, with a tentative D call TRBD1 (6 bases). CDR3 length: 18 amino acids. Between the trimmed V and J ends, which lost 2 bases and 1 base, there was a span of 19 bases. Germline V CDR1 and CDR2: SGDLS, YYNGEE. CDR3 sequence (DNA): TGTGCCAGCAGCGTGGGTGGGACGTGGGGGCCGTCTGGAAACACCATATATTTT. The encoded protein is CASSVGGTWGPSGNTIYF.

This chain links TRBV19 with TRBJ2-7; 12 positions agree with TRBD2. J lost 0 bases, V lost 6 bases, and 9 bases had no gene match. The V gene's germline CDR1 is LNHDA and CDR2 SQIVND (reference sequence). The CDR3 runs to 17 residues. The CDR3 reads CASSAGRTSGISYEQYF. The CDR3 coding sequence is TGTGCCAGTAGCGCCGGAAGGACTAGCGGGATCTCCTACGAGCAGTACTTC.

A single count supports this clone. The chain has TRBV7-3 and TRBJ2-5, with D unclear. The V gene lost 0 bases and the J gene lost 4 bases, with 6 bases spanning the gap. Germline V lookup: CDR1 SGHTA, CDR2 FQGTGA. The CDR3 loop spans 13 amino acids. The CDR3: CASSLTSSETQYF. The CDR3 coding sequence is TGTGCCAGCAGCTTAACCTCTTCAGAGACCCAGTACTTC.